The 21 T cell receptor beta chains given below trace back to one sample, sequenced in a study of cytomegalovirus exposure and HLA in healthy donors. It was with 60 Vbeta and 13 Jbeta primers that the PCR ran. Clones were read by immunoSEQ multiplex PCR, and TCRdb kept only the in-frame ones, dropping some. The sample includes roughly 150,000 clones, 75% to 80% seen only once; the top ten take about 0.64%. The source material was PBMCs. These receptors were obtained from a male donor in good health and CMV-seronegative.

The V call is TRBV11-2, the J call TRBJ1-1; TRBD1 matches at 8 bases. Germline values: CDR1 SGHAT, CDR2 FQNNGV. V gave up 5 bases and J gave up 6 bases; unmatched junction bases: 11. The CDR3 runs 15 residues. The CDR3 spells CASSLQGQGVAEAFF. CDR3 DNA: TGTGCCAGCAGCCTCCAAGGACAGGGCGTCGCTGAAGCTTTCTTT.

The table lists this clone with a few counts. V usage is TRBV7-8 and J usage is TRBJ2-7; D is possibly TRBD2 (6 bases). The CDR3 totals 14 residues. CDR1 is SGHVS and CDR2 is FQNEAQ in the germline V gene. Trimming cost V 2 bases and J 4 bases, with 12 bases left between them. The CDR3: CASSLTEGQYEQYF. Written as DNA, the CDR3 is TGTGCCAGCAGCTTAACGGAGGGGCAGTACGAGCAGTACTTC.

The chain uses TRBV7-7 and TRBJ1-1; no clear D gene. Between the trimmed V and J ends, which lost 5 bases and 0 bases, there was a span of 7 bases. The CDR3 loop spans 13 amino acids. Germline V gene lookup returns CDR1 SSHAT and CDR2 FNYEAQ (reference sequence). The CDR3 DNA is TGTGCCAGCAGCCGAACAGTGAACACTGAAGCTTTCTTT. Protein: CASSRTVNTEAFF. Full variable domain (missing parts from reference TRBV7-7 and TRBJ1-1): GAGVSQSPRYKVTKRGQDVTLRCDPISSHATLYWYQQALGQGPEFLTYFNYEAQPDKSGLPSDRFSAERPEGSISTLTIQRTEQRDSAMYRCASSRTVNTEAFFGQGTRLTVV.

V and J are TRBV7-3 and TRBJ2-3; TRBD2 agrees at 9 bases. CDR3 length: 15 amino acids. Germline values: CDR1 SGHTA, CDR2 FQGTGA. Losses at the gene ends were 2 bases for V and 2 bases for J; bases not matched to a gene: 2. The CDR3 here is CASSLERGATDTQYF. The CDR3 region has the DNA TGTGCCAGCAGCTTAGAGCGGGGGGCCACAGATACGCAGTATTTT.

The chain uses TRBV7-9 and TRBJ1-3, with TRBD1 matching over 9 bases. This CDR3 has 16 residues. After removal of 3 bases from V and 3 bases from J, the junction contained 6 bases not matched to a gene. The germline V gene has CDR1 SEHNR and CDR2 FQNEAQ (reference sequence). CDR3 in DNA: TGTGCCAGCAGCTTGGAACAGGGGGCAGGTGGAAACACCATATATTTT. Its protein product is CASSLEQGAGGNTIYF.

The chain recombines TRBV7-8 with TRBJ2-7; 11 nucleotides match TRBD1. CDR1 is SGHVS and CDR2 is FQNEAQ in the germline V gene. The junction had 5 bases not matched to a gene; V was cut back by 4 bases and J by 0 bases. The CDR3 extends over 16 amino acids. DNA of the CDR3: TGTGCCAGCAGCTCCTGGACAGGGGGCATCTCCTACGAGCAGTACTTC. Its translation: CASSSWTGGISYEQYF.

The CDR3 is CASSRGQGEAFF. CDR3 DNA sequence: TGTGCCAGCAGCCGCGGACAGGGCGAAGCTTTCTTT. The chain couples TRBV7-9 to TRBJ1-1; 8 bases fit TRBD1. Per the germline V gene, CDR1 is SEHNR and CDR2 is FQNEAQ (reference sequence). This CDR3 has 12 amino acids. V shed 5 bases, J shed 8 bases, and the junction held 4 bases outside the gene matches.

V gene TRBV12-5 combines with J gene TRBJ2-7; 9 nucleotides align to TRBD1. Germline V gives CDR1 LGHNT, CDR2 FRNRAP. CDR3 length: 15 amino acids. Trimming cost V 2 bases and J 2 bases; bases outside gene matches: 4. The chain's CDR3 is CASGLRDREAYEQYF. CDR3 coding DNA: TGTGCTAGTGGTTTGAGGGACAGGGAAGCCTACGAGCAGTACTTC. Full variable domain (missing parts from reference TRBV12-5 and TRBJ2-7): DARVTQTPRHKVTEMGQEVTMRCQPILGHNTVFWYRQTMMQGLELLAYFRNRAPLDDSGMPKDRFSAEMPDATLATLKIQPSEPRDSAVYFCASGLRDREAYEQYFGPGTRLTVT.

The gene calls are TRBV4-1 and TRBJ1-3; D is ambiguous. Trimming left V 3 bases short and J 0 bases short, with 15 bases between. This CDR3 is built from 17 residues. Germline V CDR1 and CDR2: MGHRA, YSYEKL. CDR3 coding DNA: TGCGCCAGCAGCCAGATAGACTTGGTTAGCTCTGGAAACACCATATATTTT. The encoded protein is CASSQIDLVSSGNTIYF.

The chain joins TRBV6-5 to TRBJ1-1, with TRBD1 identical over 7 bases. V was clipped by 5 bases and J by 1 base; unmatched bases: 4. The germline V gene has CDR1 MNHEY and CDR2 SVGAGI. CDR3 size: 14 residues. The CDR3 here is CASSPWTGNTEAFF. The CDR3 coding sequence is TGTGCCAGCAGTCCCTGGACAGGGAACACTGAAGCTTTCTTT.

J is TRBJ1-6 and V is TRBV6-1; weak D call: TRBD1 (5 bases). The CDR3 covers 14 residues. Germline V gene sequence: CDR1 MNHNS, CDR2 SASEGT. V lost 5 bases to trimming and J lost 13 bases, with 18 bases between them. The CDR3 is CASSRRLGGSPLHF. DNA of the CDR3: TGTGCCAGCAGTCGCCGGTTGGGGGGGTCCCCCCTCCACTTT.

The chain is built from TRBV5-6 and TRBJ2-3; 14 bases align to TRBD2. With V trimmed by 4 bases and J by 3 bases, 10 bases remained unmatched. Germline V gives CDR1 SGHDT, CDR2 YYEEEE. The CDR3 covers 18 residues. The CDR3 sequence: CASSKFPGTSGSTDTQYF. The CDR3 DNA follows: TGTGCCAGCAGCAAATTCCCCGGGACTAGCGGGAGTACAGATACGCAGTATTTT.

V is TRBV12-2 and J is TRBJ2-7; the table assigns TRBD2, which was not confirmed against the DNA. TRBV12-2 is a pseudogene locus. This CDR3 contains 22 residues. Here the CDR3 DNA reads TGTGCAAGTCGCCAGAGGCAACTAGCGGGAGAAGGGAGAGTCGACCTATTCTACGAGCAGTACTTC. Amino acid sequence: CASRQRQLAGEGRVDLFYEQYF.

The chain joins TRBV27 to TRBJ1-4; no firm D call. Trimming took 5 bases from V and 0 from J, leaving 10 bases between them. This CDR3 is 15 amino acids long. Per germline, CDR1 MNHEY and CDR2 SMNVEV (reference sequence). The DNA of the CDR3 is TGTGCCAGCAGTCACCGGAGGGCAACTAATGAAAAACTGTTTTTT. Protein sequence: CASSHRRATNEKLFF.

The chain combines TRBV6-4 with TRBJ1-1; D call uncertain. The V end was cut by 5 bases, the J end by 1 base, with 8 bases between. CDR1 is MRHNA, CDR2 SNTAGT, per germline. This CDR3 has 13 amino acids. The CDR3 nucleotides are TGTGCCAGCAGTCGCAGTCGGAACACTGAAGCTTTCTTT. Amino acids: CASSRSRNTEAFF.

The rearrangement links TRBV11-3 to TRBJ2-7; no reliable D call. V lost 3 bases and J lost 3, with 15 bases in between. CDR1 is SGHNT, CDR2 YENEEA, per germline. The CDR3 consists of 15 residues. CDR3 in DNA: TGTGCCAGCAGCTTGTCGAGGCGTAATTACTACGAGCAGTACTTC. Translating gives CASSLSRRNYYEQYF.

The chain uses TRBV18 and TRBJ2-5, with 12 bases lining up with TRBD2. The DNA matches TRBJ2-7 better at its end, which makes the J call doubtful. The CDR3 consists of 15 residues. Germline V lookup: CDR1 KGHSH, CDR2 LQKENI. For the CDR3, the DNA is TGTGCCAGCTCACCCCCTAGCGGGGGGGCCCACGAGCAGTACTTC. Its protein is CASSPPSGGAHEQYF.

This chain uses TRBV19 with TRBJ2-5, with a tentative D call TRBD2 (5 bases). V lost 5 bases and J 7 bases, leaving 14 bases between the germline ends. Germline assignment: CDR1 LNHDA and CDR2 SQIVND (reference sequence). The CDR3 extends over 13 amino acids. The CDR3 loop reads CASSEGTGGTQYF. The CDR3, as DNA: TGTGCCAGTAGTGAGGGCACGGGTGGGACCCAGTACTTC.

This chain connects TRBV27 to TRBJ1-2, with D uncertain. The length of the CDR3 is 13 residues. The germline CDR1 and CDR2 sequences are MNHEY and SMNVEV (reference sequence). Trimming took 2 bases from V and 3 from J, leaving 7 bases between them. The CDR3 sequence is CASSLRVDYGYTF. The CDR3 nucleotides read TGTGCCAGCAGTTTACGGGTGGACTATGGCTACACCTTC.

The rearrangement uses TRBV2 and TRBJ1-5; weak D call: TRBD1 (6 bases). The germline CDR1 and CDR2 sequences are SNHLY and FYNNEI. There are 15 residues in the CDR3. Trimming left V 1 base short and J 6 bases short, with 13 bases between. The CDR3 sequence is CASSEERTATQPQHF. The DNA of the CDR3 is TGTGCCAGCAGTGAAGAGCGGACAGCAACTCAGCCCCAGCATTTT.

This clone was observed a handful of times. The gene calls are TRBV6-5 and TRBJ1-1; weak D call: TRBD1 (5 bases). V was shortened by 4 bases and J by 8 bases, with 14 bases between the two germline ends. The CDR3 loop spans 13 amino acids. CDR1 is MNHEY and CDR2 is SVGAGI in the germline V gene. In nucleotides, the CDR3 is TGTGCCAGCAGTTCCAGTGGGGGGTCCGAAGCTTTCTTT. Its protein is CASSSSGGSEAFF.